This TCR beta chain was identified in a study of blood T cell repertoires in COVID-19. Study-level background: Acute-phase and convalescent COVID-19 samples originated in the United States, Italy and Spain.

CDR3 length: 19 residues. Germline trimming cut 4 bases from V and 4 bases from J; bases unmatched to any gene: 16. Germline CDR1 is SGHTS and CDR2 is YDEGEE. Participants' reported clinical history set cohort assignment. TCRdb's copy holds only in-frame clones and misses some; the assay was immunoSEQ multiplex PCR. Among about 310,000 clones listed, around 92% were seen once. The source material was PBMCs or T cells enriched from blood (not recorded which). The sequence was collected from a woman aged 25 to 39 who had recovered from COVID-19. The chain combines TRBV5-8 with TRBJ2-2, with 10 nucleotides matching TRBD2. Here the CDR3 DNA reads TGTGCCAGCAGCCGGACACTAGCGGGATCGGGTTATAGCACCGGGGAGCTGTTTTTT. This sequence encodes CASSRTLAGSGYSTGELFF.